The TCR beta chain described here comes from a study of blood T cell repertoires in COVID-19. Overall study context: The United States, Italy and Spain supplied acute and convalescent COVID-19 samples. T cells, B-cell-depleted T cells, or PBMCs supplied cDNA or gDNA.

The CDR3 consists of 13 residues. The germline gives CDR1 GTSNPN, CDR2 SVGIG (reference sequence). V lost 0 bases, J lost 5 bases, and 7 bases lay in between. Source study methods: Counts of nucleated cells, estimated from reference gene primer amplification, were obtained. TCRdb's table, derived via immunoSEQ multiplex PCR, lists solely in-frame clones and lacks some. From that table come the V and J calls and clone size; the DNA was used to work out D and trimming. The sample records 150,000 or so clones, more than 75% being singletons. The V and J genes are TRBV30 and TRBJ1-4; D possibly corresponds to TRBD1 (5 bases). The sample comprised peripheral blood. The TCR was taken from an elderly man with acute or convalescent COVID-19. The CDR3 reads CAWSVRENEKLFF. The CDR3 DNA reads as TGTGCCTGGAGTGTCAGGGAAAATGAAAAACTGTTTTTT.